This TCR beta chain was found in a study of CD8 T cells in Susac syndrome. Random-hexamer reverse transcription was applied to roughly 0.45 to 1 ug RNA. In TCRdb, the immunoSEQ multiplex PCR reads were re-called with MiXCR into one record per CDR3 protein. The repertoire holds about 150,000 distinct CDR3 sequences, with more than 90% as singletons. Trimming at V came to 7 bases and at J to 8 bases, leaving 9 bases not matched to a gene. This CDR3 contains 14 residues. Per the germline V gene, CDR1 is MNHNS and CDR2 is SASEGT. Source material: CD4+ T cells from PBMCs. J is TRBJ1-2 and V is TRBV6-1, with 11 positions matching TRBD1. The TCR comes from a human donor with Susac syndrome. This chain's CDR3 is CASKGQGAVLGYTF. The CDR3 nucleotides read TGTGCCAGCAAAGGACAGGGGGCCGTATTGGGCTACACCTTC.